This TCR beta chain derives from a study of T-cell memory formation after mild COVID-19. Trimming took off 7 bases at V and 2 bases at J, with 6 bases between the two ends. The CDR3 is 12 amino acids. Germline V gene lookup returns CDR1 MNHEY and CDR2 SVGAGI. This clonotype was observed a single time. TCRdb called the 5' RACE reads again in MiXCR, with one record for every CDR3 protein. Among about 560,000 distinct CDR3 sequences, around 16% were seen once, and the ten largest hold about 8.6%. Input material: PBMCs or a T cell subset sorted from them (not recorded which). The sequence was obtained from an adult woman who had mild COVID-19 (a few samples of this study predate the infection). Cell type and time point are not known. The V and J genes are TRBV6-5 and TRBJ1-3, with D unclear. The CDR3 DNA reads TGTGCCAGCACGTCAGCTGGAAACACCATATATTTT. Translation gives CASTSAGNTIYF.